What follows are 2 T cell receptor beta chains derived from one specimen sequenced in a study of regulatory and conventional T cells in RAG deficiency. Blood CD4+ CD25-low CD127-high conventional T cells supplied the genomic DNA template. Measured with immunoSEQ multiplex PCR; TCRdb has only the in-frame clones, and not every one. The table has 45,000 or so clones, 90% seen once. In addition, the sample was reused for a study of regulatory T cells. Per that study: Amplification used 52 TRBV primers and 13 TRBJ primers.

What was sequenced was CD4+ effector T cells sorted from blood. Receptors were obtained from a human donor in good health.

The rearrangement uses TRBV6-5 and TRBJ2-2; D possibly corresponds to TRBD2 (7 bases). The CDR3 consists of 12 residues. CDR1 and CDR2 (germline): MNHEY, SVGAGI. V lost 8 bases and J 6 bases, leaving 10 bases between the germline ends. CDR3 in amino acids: CASGGAPGELFF. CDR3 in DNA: TGTGCCAGCGGGGGGGCCCCCGGGGAGCTGTTTTTT.

For the CDR3, the DNA is TGCGCCAGCAGCCAAGATCCTTTTATGAACACTGAAGCTTTCTTT. Translation: CASSQDPFMNTEAFF. The V gene is TRBV4-1, the J gene TRBJ1-1; D unresolved. CDR3 length: 15 amino acids. The germline V gene encodes CDR1 MGHRA and CDR2 YSYEKL. Trimming left V 0 bases short and J 0 bases short, with 8 bases between.